The T cell receptor beta chain described here comes from a study of T cell responses to AZD1222 COVID-19 vaccine. Germline CDR1 SGHVS, CDR2 FQNEAQ. J gave up 4 bases and V 5 bases, and 5 bases lay outside the gene matches. This CDR3 spans 14 amino acids. TCRdb's table, derived via immunoSEQ multiplex PCR, lists solely in-frame clones and lacks some. This table has some 120,000 clones, under 90% appearing once. This rearrangement joins TRBV7-8 to TRBJ2-1, with 7 nucleotides matching TRBD2. Source: peripheral blood, taken on day 0 of AZD1222 vaccination. The clonotype comes from an adult in good health. CDR3: CASSPKGGYNEQFF. For the CDR3, the DNA is TGTGCCAGCAGCCCGAAGGGAGGGTACAATGAGCAGTTCTTC.